This record looks at one T cell receptor (beta chain) sequence and its context. Antigen specificity is unknown. The CDR3 has 15 residues. Trimming cost V 9 bases and J 2 bases, with 19 bases left between them. The V gene's germline CDR1 is SGHDT and CDR2 YYEEEE. Repertoires were generated with immunoSEQ multiplex PCR, while TCRdb's copy carries only in-frame clones and drops some. This repertoire shows 130,000 to 150,000 clones, more than 85% found once; its top ten account for about 0.64%. This sample stems from a study of cytomegalovirus exposure and HLA in healthy donors. Background on the study: The roughly 130 validation repertoires used the same platform as the roughly 700 first-cohort repertoires (as reported by a later analysis).

Findings and limits, study-wide: A few of the chains that were CMV-associated were confirmed in vitro to be specific for CMV antigens.

The receptor was isolated from a man aged 18 to 29 in good health and CMV-seronegative. Source material: PBMCs. The chain links TRBV5-6 to TRBJ2-3; D is possibly TRBD1 (5 bases). CDR3 nucleotide sequence: TGTGCCATCCCAGGTGGGCAGGGCCACACAGATACGCAGTATTTT. Translated: CAIPGGQGHTDTQYF.